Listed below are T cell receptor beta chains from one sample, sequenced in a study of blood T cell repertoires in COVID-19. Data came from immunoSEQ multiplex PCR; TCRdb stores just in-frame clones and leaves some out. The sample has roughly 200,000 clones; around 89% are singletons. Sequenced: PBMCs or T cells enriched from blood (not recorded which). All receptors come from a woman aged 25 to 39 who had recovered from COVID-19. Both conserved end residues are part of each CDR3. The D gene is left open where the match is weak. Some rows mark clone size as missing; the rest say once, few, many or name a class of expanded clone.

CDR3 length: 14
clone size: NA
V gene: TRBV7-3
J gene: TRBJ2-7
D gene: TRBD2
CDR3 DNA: TGTGCCAGCAGCTTAAATGCGGGGGCCTACGAGCAGTACTTC
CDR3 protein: CASSLNAGAYEQYF

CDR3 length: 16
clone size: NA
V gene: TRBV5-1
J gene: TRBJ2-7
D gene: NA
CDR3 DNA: TGCGCCAGCCGCGACAGGCCTAGAACGGGATTTTACGAGCAGTACTTC
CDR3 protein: CASRDRPRTGFYEQYF

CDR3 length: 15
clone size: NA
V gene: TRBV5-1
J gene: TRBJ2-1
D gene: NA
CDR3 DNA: TGCGCCAGCAGCTTGGAGTTAGCCGGGGTCAATGAGCAGTTCTTC
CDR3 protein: CASSLELAGVNEQFF

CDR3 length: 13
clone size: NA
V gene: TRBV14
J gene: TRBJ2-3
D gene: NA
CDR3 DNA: TGTGCCAGCAGCCAATACTACACAGATACGCAGTATTTT
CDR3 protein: CASSQYYTDTQYF

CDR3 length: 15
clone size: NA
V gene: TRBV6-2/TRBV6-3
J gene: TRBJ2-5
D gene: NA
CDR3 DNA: TGTGCCAGCAGTTACTCTCAGGAAAGGGGAGAGACCCAGTACTTC
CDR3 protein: CASSYSQERGETQYF

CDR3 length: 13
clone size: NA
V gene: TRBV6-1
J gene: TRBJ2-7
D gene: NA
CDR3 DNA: TGTGCCAGCAGTGAAGTAATGAGCTACGAGCAGTACTTC
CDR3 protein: CASSEVMSYEQYF

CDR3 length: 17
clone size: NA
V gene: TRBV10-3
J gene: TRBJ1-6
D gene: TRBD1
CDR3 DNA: TGTGCCATCAGTGCGCATAGTGACAGGGGGCGAAGTTCACCCCTCCACTTT
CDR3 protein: CAISAHSDRGRSSPLHF

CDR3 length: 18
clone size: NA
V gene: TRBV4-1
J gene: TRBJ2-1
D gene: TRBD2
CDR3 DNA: TGCGCCAGCAGCCAAGATTATTCCGGAGCGGGGGTTTACAATGAGCAGTTCTTC
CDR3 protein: CASSQDYSGAGVYNEQFF

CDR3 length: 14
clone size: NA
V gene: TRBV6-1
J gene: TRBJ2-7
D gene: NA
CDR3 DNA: TGTGCCAGCAGTGAAGTTTGGGGGCCCTACGAGCAGTACTTC
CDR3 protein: CASSEVWGPYEQYF

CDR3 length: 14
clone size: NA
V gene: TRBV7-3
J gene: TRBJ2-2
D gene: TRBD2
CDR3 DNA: TGTGCCAGCAACCCGGGACTAGACACCGGGGAGCTGTTTTTT
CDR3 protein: CASNPGLDTGELFF

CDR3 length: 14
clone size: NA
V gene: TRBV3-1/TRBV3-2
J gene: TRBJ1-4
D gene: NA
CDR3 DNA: TGTGCCAGCAGCCAAATGAGGTCAAATGAAAAACTGTTTTTT
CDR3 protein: CASSQMRSNEKLFF

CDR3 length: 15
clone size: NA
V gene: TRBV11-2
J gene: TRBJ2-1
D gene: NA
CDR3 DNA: TGTGCCAGCAGCTTAACTAATCACAGGGCTGGTGAGCAGTTCTTC
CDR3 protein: CASSLTNHRAGEQFF

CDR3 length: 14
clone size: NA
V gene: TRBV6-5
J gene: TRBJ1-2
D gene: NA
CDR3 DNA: TGTGCCAGCAGTTCAATTACAGGGTCTAGCGGCTACACCTTC
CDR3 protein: CASSSITGSSGYTF

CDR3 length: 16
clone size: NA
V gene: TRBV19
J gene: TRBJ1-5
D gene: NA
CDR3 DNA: TGTGCCAGTAGGGACGATGGAGGGCCGAGCAATCAGCCCCAGCATTTT
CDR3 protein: CASRDDGGPSNQPQHF

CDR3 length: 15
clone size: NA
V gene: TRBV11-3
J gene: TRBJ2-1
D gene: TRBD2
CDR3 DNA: TGTGCCAGCAGCTCCACTAGCGGGGTGTACAATGAGCAGTTCTTC
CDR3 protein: CASSSTSGVYNEQFF

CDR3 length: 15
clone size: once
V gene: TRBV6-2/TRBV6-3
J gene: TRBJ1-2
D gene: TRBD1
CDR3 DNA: TGTGCCAGCAGTCGCACCCGACAGGGGTTCTATGGCTACACCTTC
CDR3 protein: CASSRTRQGFYGYTF

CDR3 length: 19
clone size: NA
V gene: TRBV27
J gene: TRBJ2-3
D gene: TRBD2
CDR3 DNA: TGTGCCAGCAGTTTAGGACTAGCGGGGGGGATTCGGGGCACAGATACGCAGTATTTT
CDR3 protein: CASSLGLAGGIRGTDTQYF

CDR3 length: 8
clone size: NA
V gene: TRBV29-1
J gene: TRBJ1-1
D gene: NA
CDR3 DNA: TGCAGCGTCTCTGGGCCTTTCTTT
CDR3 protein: CSVSGPFF

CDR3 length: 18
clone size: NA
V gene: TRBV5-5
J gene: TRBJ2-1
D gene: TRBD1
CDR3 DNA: TGTGCCAGCAGCTTGGGGGCTACAGACAGGGGGCGCTTAAATGAGCAGTTCTTC
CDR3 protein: CASSLGATDRGRLNEQFF

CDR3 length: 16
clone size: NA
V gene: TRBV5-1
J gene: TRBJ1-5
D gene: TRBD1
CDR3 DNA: TGCGCCAGCAGCCTATATCCAGGGGGAGGCAATCAGCCCCAGCATTTT
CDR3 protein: CASSLYPGGGNQPQHF

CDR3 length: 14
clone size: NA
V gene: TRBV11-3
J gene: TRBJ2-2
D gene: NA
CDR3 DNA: TGTGCCAGCAGCTTCGAAGGACTCGGTGGGGAGCTGTTTTTT
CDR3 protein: CASSFEGLGGELFF

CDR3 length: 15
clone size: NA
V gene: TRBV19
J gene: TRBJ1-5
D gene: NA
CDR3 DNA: TGTGCCAGTAGTATAGAGCCTTCCGGGAATCAGCCCCAGCATTTT
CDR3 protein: CASSIEPSGNQPQHF

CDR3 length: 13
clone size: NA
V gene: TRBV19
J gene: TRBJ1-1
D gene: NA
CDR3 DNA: TGTGCCAGTAGATCAGATTATTATGTTGAAGCTTTCTTT
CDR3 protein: CASRSDYYVEAFF

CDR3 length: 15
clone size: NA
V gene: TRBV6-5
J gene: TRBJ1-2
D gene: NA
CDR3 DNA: TGTGCCAGCAGTCGCCCCGGGACGGGGGAGTATGGCTACACCTTC
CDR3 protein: CASSRPGTGEYGYTF

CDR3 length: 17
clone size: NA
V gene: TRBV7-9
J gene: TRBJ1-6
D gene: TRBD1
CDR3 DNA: TGTGCCAGCAGCTCGAGGGACAGGGGGCTATATAATTCACCCCTCCACTTT
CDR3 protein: CASSSRDRGLYNSPLHF

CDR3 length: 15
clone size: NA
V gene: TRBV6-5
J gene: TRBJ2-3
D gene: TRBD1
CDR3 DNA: TGTGCCAGCAGGAACCGGGACAGGGGAGTGGATACGCAGTATTTT
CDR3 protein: CASRNRDRGVDTQYF